The present T cell receptor (beta chain) was sequenced within a study of T cells after yellow fever vaccination. Whole-study findings and limits: Peak timing came faster in the weaker secondary response, day 5 versus 15.

Germline lookup yields CDR1 MNHEY and CDR2 SVGAGI. CDR3 length equals 16 residues. V lost 5 bases to trimming and J lost 7 bases, with 18 bases between them. Template switching with 5'RACE generated the TCR cDNA and added a universal primer site and UMIs. TCRdb passed the 5' RACE reads through MiXCR, listing each CDR3 protein once. The table lists about 160,000 distinct CDR3 sequences, approximately 6.8% of them singletons. This clonotype was observed a handful of times. What it recognizes is unknown. The sequence was collected from a man aged 18-30 years who received the YFV17D yellow fever vaccine. This material consisted of CD4+ T cells sorted from PBMCs, taken 4 to 6 days after the first yellow fever vaccination. The rearrangement uses TRBV6-5 and TRBJ1-6, with TRBD1 as a possible D gene (6 bases). The CDR3 protein is CASSPRTVQPNSPLHF. CDR3 coding DNA: TGTGCCAGCAGTCCCCGGACAGTCCAACCAAATTCACCCCTCCACTTT.